This T cell receptor beta chain was profiled in a study of T cell repertoires in cytomegalovirus infection. Overall study: CMV epitopes used comprised recently identified HLA-C-restricted ones and well-studied HLA-B-restricted ones. CMV infection plus the matching HLA type was flagged by public TCR beta signatures. Study-wide results and caveats: People with CMV and the relevant HLA were identified by cumulative public TCR beta family frequency. CMV-specific TCR beta clonotypes restricted by HLA-C were the ones dominating the ex vivo response.

Points on this clonotype: The antigen is unknown.

TCRdb re-analysed the reads in MiXCR, keeping a single row per CDR3 protein. The profile covers roughly 500,000 distinct CDR3 sequences, with about 33% appearing a single time and about a sixth taken by the ten largest. Germline values: CDR1 DFQATT, CDR2 SNEGSKA (reference sequence). The CDR3 is made up of 15 amino acids. Trimming removed 3 bases from V and 9 bases from J; junction bases left unmatched: 8. The receptor was derived from a human donor in good health (CMV status not recorded). Some clones in this sample may be carry-over from other donors' samples. The chain links TRBV20-1 to TRBJ2-1, with 13 bases that match TRBD2. The specimen comprised cultured PBMCs, sampled from culture after CMV antigen stimulation. CDR3 residues: CSASGLAGVRGEQFF. The DNA of the CDR3 is TGCAGTGCTAGCGGACTAGCGGGAGTGAGGGGTGAGCAGTTCTTC.